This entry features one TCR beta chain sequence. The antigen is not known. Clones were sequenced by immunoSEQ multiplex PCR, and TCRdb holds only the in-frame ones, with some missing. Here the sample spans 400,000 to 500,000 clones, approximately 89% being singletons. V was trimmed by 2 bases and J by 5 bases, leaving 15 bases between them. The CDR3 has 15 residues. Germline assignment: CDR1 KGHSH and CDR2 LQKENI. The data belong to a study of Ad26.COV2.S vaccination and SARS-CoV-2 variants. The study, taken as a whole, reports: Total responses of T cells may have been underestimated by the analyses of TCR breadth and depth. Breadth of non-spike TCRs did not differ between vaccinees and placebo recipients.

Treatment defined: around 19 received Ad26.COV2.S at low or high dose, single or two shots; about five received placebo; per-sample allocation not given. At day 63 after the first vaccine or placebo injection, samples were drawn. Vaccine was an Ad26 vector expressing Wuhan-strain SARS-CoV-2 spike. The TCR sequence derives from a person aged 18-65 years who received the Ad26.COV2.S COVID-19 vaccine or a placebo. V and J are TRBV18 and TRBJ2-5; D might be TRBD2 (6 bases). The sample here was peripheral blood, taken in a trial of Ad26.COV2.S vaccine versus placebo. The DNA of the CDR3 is TGTGCCAGCTCACCATTGAACAGGAGGGATGAGACCCAGTACTTC. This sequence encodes CASSPLNRRDETQYF.